By its share, the clone carrying this T cell receptor beta chain is medium-sized. The template was genomic DNA from peripheral blood, not RNA. In germline, CDR1 is LNHDA, CDR2 SQIVND (reference sequence). The V and J ends lost 4 bases and 2 bases respectively, with 13 bases between them. This CDR3 region has 15 residues. These data come from a study of T cell repertoires in aging, cancer and after chemotherapy. Rearranged V-D-J TRB sequences were amplified with a mixed TRB-A/B primer pool. TCRdb called the multiplex PCR reads again in MiXCR, with one record for every CDR3 protein. The sample contains around 9,000 distinct CDR3 sequences, roughly 41% of which appear only once.

The genes are TRBV19 and TRBJ2-3; perhaps TRBD2 as D (7 bases). Source material: blood. This clonotype was obtained from a human donor with a solid tumor. CDR3 DNA sequence: TGTGCCAGTAGTAGTGGGGGGGACAACACAGATACGCAGTATTTT. Encoded protein: CASSSGGDNTDTQYF.